This T cell receptor (beta chain) was recorded in a study of T cells in Graves' hyperthyroidism and ophthalmopathy. PBMCs were sourced from roughly 9.7 ml fresh peripheral blood. This CDR3 spans 14 amino acids. CDR1 is DFQATT and CDR2 is SNEGSKA in the germline V gene (reference sequence). The V gene lost 1 base and the J gene lost 3 bases, with 10 bases spanning the gap. Amplified regions were TCR beta CDR3 sequences from RNA transcripts. The study used the HTBI primer set for a first-round RT-PCR of the TCR CDR3. TCRdb reprocessed the multiplex PCR reads via MiXCR and lists one record per CDR3 protein. Among almost 600,000 distinct CDR3 sequences listed, approximately 13% were seen once. This clonotype was picked up many times.

The sample taken for sequencing was blood. The clonotype comes from a woman in her thirties with Graves' hyperthyroidism that later progressed to Graves' ophthalmopathy. This chain joins TRBV20-1 and TRBJ2-1; a weak D match, TRBD1 (5 bases). CDR3 amino acids: CSARAVGHYNEQFF. CDR3 sequence (DNA): TGCAGTGCTAGAGCAGTCGGACACTACAATGAGCAGTTCTTC.